This TCR beta chain was recorded in a study of OX40 agonist ivuxolimab in advanced cancers. Overall study results and limits: Relative to CD4+ cells, CD8+ T cells on average had more expanded clones. Some of the nonresponding patients also showed low levels of normalized T-cell clonal expansion.

The data were produced by immunoSEQ multiplex PCR, yet TCRdb's version contains in-frame clones alone and is incomplete. Altogether tens of thousands of clones are present, around 84% being singletons, with the ten largest covering around 1.1%. The CDR3 is made up of 11 amino acids. V lost 5 bases, J lost 5 bases, and 9 bases lay in between. Germline V CDR1 and CDR2: DFQATT, SNEGSKA (reference sequence). At baseline, cycle 4 day 1, and cycle 7 day 1, blood was sampled. The sample holds many counts of this clone. The antigen is not known. This chain links TRBV20-1 with TRBJ1-2; D remains ambiguous. The receptor's source is an adult with an advanced solid tumor such as melanoma, head and neck, liver or kidney cancer. Sequencing was performed on CD4+ or CD8+ T cells sorted from blood, taken in a trial of the OX40 agonist ivuxolimab. CDR3 bases: TGCAGTGCTTATGCGGGTTATGGCTACACCTTC. Its translation is CSAYAGYGYTF.